This T cell receptor beta chain stems from a study of patients and donors after allogeneic stem cell transplantation. From the RT-PCR reads, TCRdb called clonotypes with MiXCR, one entry per CDR3 protein. This repertoire shows 45,000 to 65,000 distinct CDR3 sequences, 10% to 15% found once; its top ten account for approximately 32%. The CDR3 sequence is 16 residues long. This rearrangement joins TRBV21-1 to TRBJ2-7; TRBD1 reflects the table's D call only, with no check against the DNA. TRBV21-1 is a pseudogene. The clonotype comes from a human donor who was either an allogeneic HSCT recipient or a stem cell or donor lymphocyte infusion donor (not recorded which). It is not recorded whose cells these are; they may come from a transplant donor. Sequencing used blood, either unsorted or a sorted T cell fraction (not recorded which). The CDR3 DNA reads TGTGCCAGCAGCAAAGGGACATTAATGACCCCCTACGAGCAGTACTTC. Translation: CASSKGTLMTPYEQYF.